This TCR beta chain was documented in a study of shared clonotypes between healthy human individuals. An assay was performed, and its level was deep. Some 30,000 T cell genomes (about 320 ng DNA) went into each PBMC replicate. TCRdb's table, derived via immunoSEQ multiplex PCR, lists solely in-frame clones and lacks some. The sample has some 480,000 clones; less than 80% are singletons. This CDR3 is 17 amino acids long. From germline, CDR1 is LGHNA and CDR2 YSLEER. The V and J ends lost 4 bases and 4 bases respectively, with 19 bases between them. The source is a woman in her thirties or forties in good health. Some clones in this sample may be carry-over from other donors' samples. Sequencing input: PBMCs. The chain has TRBV4-3 and TRBJ2-2; D is perhaps TRBD1 (6 bases). CDR3 loop: CASSPTPGQLVTGELFF. The DNA for the CDR3 is TGCGCCAGCAGCCCCACCCCCGGACAGCTAGTCACCGGGGAGCTGTTTTTT.